A selection of T cell receptor beta chains follows, all from one sample in a study of T cells in Graves' hyperthyroidism and ophthalmopathy. TCRdb called the multiplex PCR reads again in MiXCR, with one record for every CDR3 protein. The repertoire has about half a million distinct CDR3 sequences, less than 25% of them found once; the top ten carry approximately 25%. Sequenced: blood. These receptors all come from a man aged 18-30 years with Graves' hyperthyroidism. The CDR3 runs from the conserved cysteine through the conserved F or W. The D gene is left open where the match is weak. Clone size appears in some rows only: once, few, many, or a class for an expanded clone.

TRBJ1-1 TRBV6-1 medium-sized . TGTGCCAGCAGTGAAGCTTACAATTTGGCTGAAGCTTTCTTT CASSEAYNLAEAFF
TRBJ1-1 TRBV9 few TRBD1 TGTGCCAGCAGCCCTTCAGGGGGATTGAACACTGAAGCTTTCTTT CASSPSGGLNTEAFF
TRBJ2-7 TRBV12-3/TRBV12-4 many TRBD1 TGTGCCAGCAAACAGACAGGGGAGGCCTACGAGCAGTACTTC CASKQTGEAYEQYF
TRBJ1-1 TRBV5-1 . . TGCGCCAGCAGCTCCCACCAGGGGTTGGCGAACACTGAAGCTTTCTTT CASSSHQGLANTEAFF
TRBJ2-7 TRBV6-5 many . TGTGCCAGCAGTTACTCGTTGTCGGGCAGCCCCTACGAGCAGTACTTC CASSYSLSGSPYEQYF
TRBJ1-6 TRBV7-8 . TRBD1 TGTGCCAGCAGCCGGGACAGGGCTAGTTCACCCCTCCACTTT CASSRDRASSPLHF
TRBJ1-2 TRBV28 many . TGTGCCAGCAGTCCCTACCGACAGCCCGCATATGGCTACACCTTC CASSPYRQPAYGYTF
TRBJ2-5 TRBV11-2 many TRBD2 TGTGCCAGCAGCATGACTAGCGATCAAGAGACCCAGTACTTC CASSMTSDQETQYF
TRBJ1-2 TRBV7-6 many TRBD1 TGTGCCAGCAGCTCTGGCGCAGGGGGCATCTATGGCTACACCTTC CASSSGAGGIYGYTF
TRBJ2-7 TRBV28 many TRBD1 TGTGCCAGCAGCCGATACCGACAGGGACGAATCCACCTCCTGGAGCAGTACTTC CASSRYRQGRIHLLEQYF
TRBJ1-1 TRBV4-1 . . TGCGCCAGCAGCCAAGATCGAACGGGCGCAGCGAACACTGAAGCTTTCTTT CASSQDRTGAANTEAFF
TRBJ2-5 TRBV11-2 . TRBD2 TGTGCCAGCAGCACTTCGGCTGGACTAGCGGGACGACAAGAGACCCAGTACTTC CASSTSAGLAGRQETQYF
TRBJ2-7 TRBV20-1 few TRBD1 TGCAGTACCTTGAGGACAGGGGTATACGAGCAGTACTTC CSTLRTGVYEQYF
TRBJ2-6 TRBV19 many . TGTGCCAGCCGAAGCTCTGGGGCCAACGTCCTGACTTTC CASRSSGANVLTF
TRBJ1-2 TRBV3-1 many . TGTGCCAGCAGCCATTACGACCCCTATGGCTACACCTTC CASSHYDPYGYTF
TRBJ2-7 TRBV12-3/TRBV12-4 many TRBD2 TGTGCCAGCAGCGCTGGACTAGCGCGCGAGCAGTACTTC CASSAGLAREQYF
TRBJ1-6 TRBV2 few . TGTGCCAGCTGGCGGGGGGCGCCGAATTCACCCCTCCACTTT CASWRGAPNSPLHF
TRBJ1-2 TRBV12-3/TRBV12-4 many . TGTGCCAGCAGTACCGGGCCGTCCAACTATGGCTACACCTTC CASSTGPSNYGYTF
TRBJ1-4 TRBV28 . . TGTGCCAGCAGTTTTTGGGGCAGGAAGAATGAAAAACTGTTTTTT CASSFWGRKNEKLFF
TRBJ1-2 TRBV28 many . TGTGCCAGCAGTTTCCGCGGGGCCTTCGCTATGAATGGCTACACCTTC CASSFRGAFAMNGYTF
TRBJ2-2 TRBV20-1 few TRBD2 TGCAGTGCCAATCCCCCGACTAGCTTTAACACCGGGGAGCTGTTTTTT CSANPPTSFNTGELFF
TRBJ1-2 TRBV20-1 many TRBD1 TGCAGTGCTAGAGATGGGACAGGGGCTGGGTATGGCTACACCTTC CSARDGTGAGYGYTF
TRBJ1-1 TRBV27 . TRBD1 TGTGCCAGCAGTTTATCCCGGACGGACAGGGGGTTTTTGAACACTGAAGCTTTCTTT CASSLSRTDRGFLNTEAFF
TRBJ1-2 TRBV20-1 . . TGCAGTGCTACGCAGGACGGACTAAATGGCTACACCTTC CSATQDGLNGYTF
TRBJ2-7 TRBV6-4 . . TGTGCCAGCAGTTACTCTCCGGGGAGAGAGCAGTACTTC CASSYSPGREQYF
TRBJ1-5 TRBV12-3/TRBV12-4 few . TGTGCCAGCACCCCGTACGGCGGGGGTCGCAATCAGCCCCAGCATTTT CASTPYGGGRNQPQHF
TRBJ1-2 TRBV11-2 many . TGTGCCAGCAGCGTGACGCCAACATTCGGTGGCTACACCTTC CASSVTPTFGGYTF
TRBJ2-5 TRBV29-1 . . TGCAGCGTTGCCCCAATCCCAGGCGGCACCCAAGAGACCCAGTACTTC CSVAPIPGGTQETQYF
TRBJ1-1 TRBV19 few . TGTGCCAGTAGTAACTTCGGGTTTACTGAAGCTTTCTTT CASSNFGFTEAFF
TRBJ2-5 TRBV27 . . TGTGCCAGCAGCGAACTCCCAGAGACCCAGTACTTC CASSELPETQYF
TRBJ2-7 TRBV27 . . TGTGCCAGCAGTTTCTCTTACTCCTACGAGCAGTACTTC CASSFSYSYEQYF
TRBJ1-1 TRBV30 few . TGTGCCTGGAAACCGGGAGAAGCTTTCTTT CAWKPGEAFF
TRBJ2-5 TRBV6-5 . TRBD2 TGTGCCAGCAGTTACTACGGACTAGCCGGGAGTCAAGAGACCCAGTACTTC CASSYYGLAGSQETQYF
TRBJ1-5 TRBV7-2 . TRBD1 TGTGCCAGCAGCTTAGCACCGGGGGACAGGAGTTTTAGCAATCAGCCCCAGCATTTT CASSLAPGDRSFSNQPQHF
TRBJ2-2 TRBV12-3/TRBV12-4 many . TGTGCCAGCAGCCCAGTGAGCACCGGGGAGCTGTTTTTT CASSPVSTGELFF
TRBJ2-1 TRBV7-8 . TRBD2 TGTGCCAGCAGCCAAATAGCGGGGGGGCCTGGGCAGTTCTTC CASSQIAGGPGQFF
TRBJ2-7 TRBV20-1 few TRBD1 TGCAGTGCTAGAAGCTTCGGACAGGGGGCATACGAGCAGTACTTC CSARSFGQGAYEQYF
TRBJ2-2 TRBV6-1 . . TGTGCCAGCAGTGCTGGCAGGGTATTCGACACCGGGGAGCTGTTTTTT CASSAGRVFDTGELFF
TRBJ2-2 TRBV12-3/TRBV12-4 many TRBD1 TGTGCCAGCAGACCCAGGGACAGGGTGTCCGGGGAGCTGTTTTTT CASRPRDRVSGELFF
TRBJ1-1 TRBV6-1 . . TGTGCCAGCAGTGAATACCAGGGCTACACTGACGCTTTCTTT CASSEYQGYTDAFF
TRBJ2-5 TRBV20-1 many . TGCAGTGCTAGGGGCCTCGCTGAGACCCAGTACTTC CSARGLAETQYF
TRBJ2-2 TRBV12-5 . TRBD1 TGTGCTAGTGGTTTGGGGACAGGGTTGACCGGGGAGCTGTTTTTT CASGLGTGLTGELFF